This TCR beta chain comes out of a study of monozygotic twins with inflammatory bowel disease. Researchers isolated total RNA from whole blood without sorting T cells. Of note for this clonotype: The antigen is undetermined.

General observations from the study: Different subtypes (of T cells) could not be told apart from one another. Healthy co-twins exceeded IBD patients in TCRbeta diversity as measured by inverse Simpson.

CDR3 length: 15 amino acids. Each of TCRalpha and TCRbeta cDNA went through two nested PCRs, lasting approximately 16 and 9 cycles. TCRdb reanalyzed the 5' RACE reads, giving one entry per CDR3 protein sequence and no DNA. This specimen shows under 200,000 distinct CDR3 sequences; the ten leading clones hold 2% to 3%. Sequencing was carried out using blood. This receptor was obtained from a human donor with ulcerative colitis or Crohn's disease, or a healthy co-twin of an affected twin (not recorded which). The rearrangement joins TRBV12-3 or TRBV12-4 to TRBJ2-6. The CDR3 loop reads CAITGFSSGANVLTF.